The rows below give T cell receptor beta chains drawn from one sample of a study of Graves' ophthalmopathy and Graves' hyperthyroidism. MiXCR, run by TCRdb on the multiplex PCR reads, gives a single entry per CDR3 protein. The repertoire holds some 410,000 distinct CDR3 sequences, with over 20% as singletons. The sample consisted of peripheral blood. The receptors stem from a woman under 30 with stable Graves' hyperthyroidism. Both conserved end residues are part of each CDR3. The D gene is left open where the match is weak. Size is stated for part of the rows, as once, few or many counts, or as a class when the clone is expanded.

v_call: TRBV7-8; d_call: NA; clone_size: many; cdr3_length: 14; j_call: TRBJ2-5; cdr3_aa: CASRNPGTKETQYF; cdr3_nt: TGTGCCAGCAGAAATCCCGGGACAAAAGAGACCCAGTACTTC
v_call: TRBV4-1; d_call: NA; clone_size: NA; cdr3_length: 14; j_call: TRBJ2-4; cdr3_aa: CASSHQGNKNIQYF; cdr3_nt: TGCGCCAGCAGCCATCAGGGTAACAAAAACATTCAGTACTTC
v_call: TRBV6-1; d_call: TRBD2; clone_size: many; cdr3_length: 14; j_call: TRBJ2-7; cdr3_aa: CASRPGLGSYEQYF; cdr3_nt: TGTGCCAGCAGACCGGGACTAGGATCCTACGAGCAGTACTTC
v_call: TRBV6-5; d_call: NA; clone_size: many; cdr3_length: 14; j_call: TRBJ2-7; cdr3_aa: CASRGTGSSYEQYF; cdr3_nt: TGTGCCAGCCGAGGGACCGGTAGCTCCTACGAGCAGTACTTC
v_call: TRBV28; d_call: TRBD1; clone_size: many; cdr3_length: 14; j_call: TRBJ1-5; cdr3_aa: CASSSDRANQPQHF; cdr3_nt: TGTGCCAGCAGCTCAGACAGGGCCAATCAGCCCCAGCATTTT
v_call: TRBV6-5; d_call: NA; clone_size: many; cdr3_length: 15; j_call: TRBJ1-2; cdr3_aa: CASTLGRRIGYGYTF; cdr3_nt: TGTGCCAGCACTTTGGGCCGCCGGATCGGCTATGGCTACACCTTC
v_call: TRBV11-2; d_call: NA; clone_size: NA; cdr3_length: 15; j_call: TRBJ2-7; cdr3_aa: CASSPGWDPSYEQYF; cdr3_nt: TGTGCCAGCTCACCAGGGTGGGATCCCTCCTACGAGCAGTACTTC
v_call: TRBV5-1; d_call: NA; clone_size: NA; cdr3_length: 18; j_call: TRBJ2-2; cdr3_aa: CASSLAVASLISTGELFF; cdr3_nt: TGCGCCAGCAGCTTGGCCGTAGCCAGCTTAATCTCCACCGGGGAGCTGTTTTTT
v_call: TRBV6-2/TRBV6-3; d_call: NA; clone_size: NA; cdr3_length: 12; j_call: TRBJ1-2; cdr3_aa: CASSKSGQGYTF; cdr3_nt: TGTGCCAGCAGTAAGTCGGGGCAGGGGTACACCTTC
v_call: TRBV6-5; d_call: NA; clone_size: NA; cdr3_length: 16; j_call: TRBJ1-4; cdr3_aa: CASSYSHGATNEKLFF; cdr3_nt: TGTGCCAGCAGTTACTCCCACGGTGCAACTAATGAAAAACTGTTTTTT
v_call: TRBV9; d_call: NA; clone_size: many; cdr3_length: 15; j_call: TRBJ2-5; cdr3_aa: CASSVDGSHQETQYF; cdr3_nt: TGTGCCAGCAGCGTAGATGGGAGTCATCAAGAGACCCAGTACTTC
v_call: TRBV6-1; d_call: TRBD2; clone_size: NA; cdr3_length: 16; j_call: TRBJ2-7; cdr3_aa: CASTETSGSPSYEQYF; cdr3_nt: TGTGCCAGCACCGAGACTAGCGGGTCACCCTCCTACGAGCAGTACTTC
v_call: TRBV12-3/TRBV12-4; d_call: NA; clone_size: many; cdr3_length: 12; j_call: TRBJ1-5; cdr3_aa: CASSLVGQPQHF; cdr3_nt: TGTGCCAGCAGTTTAGTTGGCCAGCCCCAGCATTTT
v_call: TRBV12-3/TRBV12-4; d_call: NA; clone_size: many; cdr3_length: 12; j_call: TRBJ1-1; cdr3_aa: CASSAMNTEAFF; cdr3_nt: TGTGCCAGCAGCGCCATGAACACTGAAGCTTTCTTT
v_call: TRBV29-1; d_call: NA; clone_size: many; cdr3_length: 14; j_call: TRBJ2-6; cdr3_aa: CSVVSEAGANVLTF; cdr3_nt: TGCAGCGTTGTTAGCGAGGCTGGGGCCAACGTCCTGACTTTC
v_call: TRBV19; d_call: TRBD1; clone_size: many; cdr3_length: 15; j_call: TRBJ1-2; cdr3_aa: CASSTAGTGNYGYTF; cdr3_nt: TGTGCCAGTAGTACCGCCGGGACAGGGAACTATGGCTACACCTTC
v_call: TRBV20-1; d_call: TRBD2; clone_size: few; cdr3_length: 15; j_call: TRBJ2-7; cdr3_aa: CSARDRTSGRYEQYF; cdr3_nt: TGCAGTGCTAGAGATCGGACTAGCGGGAGGTACGAGCAGTACTTC
v_call: TRBV6-5; d_call: NA; clone_size: NA; cdr3_length: 15; j_call: TRBJ2-7; cdr3_aa: CASSYRAGFLYEQYF; cdr3_nt: TGTGCCAGCAGTTACAGGGCAGGGTTTCTTTACGAGCAGTACTTC
v_call: TRBV13; d_call: TRBD2; clone_size: many; cdr3_length: 15; j_call: TRBJ2-5; cdr3_aa: CASSQTSGPQETQYF; cdr3_nt: TGTGCCAGCAGCCAAACTAGCGGGCCCCAAGAGACCCAGTACTTC
v_call: TRBV11-2; d_call: NA; clone_size: many; cdr3_length: 13; j_call: TRBJ2-7; cdr3_aa: CASSFQVTYEQYF; cdr3_nt: TGTGCCAGCAGCTTTCAGGTCACCTACGAGCAGTACTTC
v_call: TRBV9; d_call: NA; clone_size: many; cdr3_length: 14; j_call: TRBJ2-3; cdr3_aa: CASSVGGSTDTQYF; cdr3_nt: TGTGCCAGCAGCGTAGGCGGGAGCACAGATACGCAGTATTTT
v_call: TRBV7-3; d_call: TRBD2; clone_size: NA; cdr3_length: 16; j_call: TRBJ2-2; cdr3_aa: CASSRRGASGIGELFF; cdr3_nt: TGTGCCAGCAGCCGGCGGGGGGCTAGCGGGATCGGGGAGCTGTTTTTT
v_call: TRBV20-1; d_call: TRBD2; clone_size: once; cdr3_length: 14; j_call: TRBJ2-7; cdr3_aa: CSAREPSGDYDQYF; cdr3_nt: TGCAGTGCTAGAGAACCTAGCGGCGACTACGATCAGTACTTC
v_call: TRBV4-2; d_call: NA; clone_size: many; cdr3_length: 13; j_call: TRBJ2-2; cdr3_aa: CASATTRTGELFF; cdr3_nt: TGTGCCAGCGCCACTACTAGGACCGGGGAGCTGTTTTTT
v_call: TRBV5-1; d_call: NA; clone_size: NA; cdr3_length: 13; j_call: TRBJ2-7; cdr3_aa: CASSFGSDYEQYF; cdr3_nt: TGCGCCAGCAGCTTCGGCAGTGACTACGAGCAGTACTTC
v_call: TRBV12-3/TRBV12-4; d_call: TRBD1; clone_size: few; cdr3_length: 12; j_call: TRBJ2-5; cdr3_aa: CASNRGRETQYF; cdr3_nt: TGTGCCAGCAATAGGGGGCGAGAGACCCAGTACTTC
v_call: TRBV12-3/TRBV12-4; d_call: NA; clone_size: many; cdr3_length: 13; j_call: TRBJ1-1; cdr3_aa: CASSKDSNTEAFF; cdr3_nt: TGTGCCAGCAGCAAGGACAGTAACACTGAAGCTTTCTTT
v_call: TRBV20-1; d_call: NA; clone_size: many; cdr3_length: 12; j_call: TRBJ2-7; cdr3_aa: CSARRTGSEQYF; cdr3_nt: TGCAGTGCTAGAAGGACCGGAAGCGAGCAGTACTTC
v_call: TRBV7-3; d_call: NA; clone_size: NA; cdr3_length: 14; j_call: TRBJ2-5; cdr3_aa: CASRETGRGETQYF; cdr3_nt: TGTGCCAGCAGAGAGACAGGTCGAGGGGAGACCCAGTACTTC
v_call: TRBV7-3; d_call: NA; clone_size: NA; cdr3_length: 11; j_call: TRBJ2-7; cdr3_aa: CASSYIRQQYF; cdr3_nt: TGTGCCAGCAGTTACATCAGGCAGCAGTACTTC
v_call: TRBV7-8; d_call: NA; clone_size: many; cdr3_length: 14; j_call: TRBJ1-2; cdr3_aa: CASSLFQPSYGYTF; cdr3_nt: TGTGCCAGCAGCTTATTCCAGCCCAGCTATGGCTACACCTTC
v_call: TRBV24-1; d_call: TRBD2; clone_size: few; cdr3_length: 17; j_call: TRBJ2-3; cdr3_aa: CATSEHWTSGRDDTQYF; cdr3_nt: TGTGCCACCAGTGAACATTGGACTAGCGGGAGGGATGATACGCAGTATTTT
v_call: TRBV7-9; d_call: NA; clone_size: NA; cdr3_length: 14; j_call: TRBJ1-2; cdr3_aa: CASSLGGAGDGYTF; cdr3_nt: TGTGCCAGCAGCTTAGGGGGAGCAGGGGATGGCTACACCTTC
v_call: TRBV6-1; d_call: NA; clone_size: many; cdr3_length: 14; j_call: TRBJ1-1; cdr3_aa: CASSDTGKHTEAFF; cdr3_nt: TGTGCCAGCAGTGATACGGGGAAGCACACTGAAGCTTTCTTT
v_call: TRBV6-2/TRBV6-3; d_call: TRBD2; clone_size: many; cdr3_length: 16; j_call: TRBJ2-7; cdr3_aa: CASSFRASSGIATQYF; cdr3_nt: TGTGCCAGCAGTTTCCGTGCGTCTAGCGGGATAGCTACGCAGTACTTC
v_call: TRBV11-2; d_call: NA; clone_size: many; cdr3_length: 15; j_call: TRBJ1-5; cdr3_aa: CASSLTGLGNQPQHF; cdr3_nt: TGTGCCAGCAGCTTGACAGGCTTAGGGAATCAGCCCCAGCATTTT
v_call: TRBV10-3; d_call: NA; clone_size: many; cdr3_length: 12; j_call: TRBJ2-5; cdr3_aa: CAISDQVETQYF; cdr3_nt: TGTGCCATCAGTGACCAGGTTGAGACCCAGTACTTC